This T cell receptor (beta chain) was profiled in a study of cytotoxic CD8 clonotypes in ibrutinib-treated CLL. This clone was counted a single time. In germline, CDR1 is MNHEY, CDR2 SMNVEV (reference sequence). Trimming removed 10 bases from V and 3 bases from J, with 25 bases in between. The CDR3 has 17 residues. Assay used: immunoSEQ multiplex PCR; TCRdb lists only in-frame clones, some missing. The sample has 150,000 to 200,000 clones, 81% seen once. The chain carries TRBV27 and TRBJ2-1, with D possibly TRBD2 on 6 matching bases. The sequence was obtained from a human donor with chronic lymphocytic leukemia. The sample here was PBMCs, taken after 12 months of ibrutinib treatment. CDR3 sequence reads: CAMTWYGGLPSYNEQFF. The CDR3 coding sequence is TGTGCCATGACCTGGTACGGGGGACTGCCGAGCTACAATGAGCAGTTCTTC.